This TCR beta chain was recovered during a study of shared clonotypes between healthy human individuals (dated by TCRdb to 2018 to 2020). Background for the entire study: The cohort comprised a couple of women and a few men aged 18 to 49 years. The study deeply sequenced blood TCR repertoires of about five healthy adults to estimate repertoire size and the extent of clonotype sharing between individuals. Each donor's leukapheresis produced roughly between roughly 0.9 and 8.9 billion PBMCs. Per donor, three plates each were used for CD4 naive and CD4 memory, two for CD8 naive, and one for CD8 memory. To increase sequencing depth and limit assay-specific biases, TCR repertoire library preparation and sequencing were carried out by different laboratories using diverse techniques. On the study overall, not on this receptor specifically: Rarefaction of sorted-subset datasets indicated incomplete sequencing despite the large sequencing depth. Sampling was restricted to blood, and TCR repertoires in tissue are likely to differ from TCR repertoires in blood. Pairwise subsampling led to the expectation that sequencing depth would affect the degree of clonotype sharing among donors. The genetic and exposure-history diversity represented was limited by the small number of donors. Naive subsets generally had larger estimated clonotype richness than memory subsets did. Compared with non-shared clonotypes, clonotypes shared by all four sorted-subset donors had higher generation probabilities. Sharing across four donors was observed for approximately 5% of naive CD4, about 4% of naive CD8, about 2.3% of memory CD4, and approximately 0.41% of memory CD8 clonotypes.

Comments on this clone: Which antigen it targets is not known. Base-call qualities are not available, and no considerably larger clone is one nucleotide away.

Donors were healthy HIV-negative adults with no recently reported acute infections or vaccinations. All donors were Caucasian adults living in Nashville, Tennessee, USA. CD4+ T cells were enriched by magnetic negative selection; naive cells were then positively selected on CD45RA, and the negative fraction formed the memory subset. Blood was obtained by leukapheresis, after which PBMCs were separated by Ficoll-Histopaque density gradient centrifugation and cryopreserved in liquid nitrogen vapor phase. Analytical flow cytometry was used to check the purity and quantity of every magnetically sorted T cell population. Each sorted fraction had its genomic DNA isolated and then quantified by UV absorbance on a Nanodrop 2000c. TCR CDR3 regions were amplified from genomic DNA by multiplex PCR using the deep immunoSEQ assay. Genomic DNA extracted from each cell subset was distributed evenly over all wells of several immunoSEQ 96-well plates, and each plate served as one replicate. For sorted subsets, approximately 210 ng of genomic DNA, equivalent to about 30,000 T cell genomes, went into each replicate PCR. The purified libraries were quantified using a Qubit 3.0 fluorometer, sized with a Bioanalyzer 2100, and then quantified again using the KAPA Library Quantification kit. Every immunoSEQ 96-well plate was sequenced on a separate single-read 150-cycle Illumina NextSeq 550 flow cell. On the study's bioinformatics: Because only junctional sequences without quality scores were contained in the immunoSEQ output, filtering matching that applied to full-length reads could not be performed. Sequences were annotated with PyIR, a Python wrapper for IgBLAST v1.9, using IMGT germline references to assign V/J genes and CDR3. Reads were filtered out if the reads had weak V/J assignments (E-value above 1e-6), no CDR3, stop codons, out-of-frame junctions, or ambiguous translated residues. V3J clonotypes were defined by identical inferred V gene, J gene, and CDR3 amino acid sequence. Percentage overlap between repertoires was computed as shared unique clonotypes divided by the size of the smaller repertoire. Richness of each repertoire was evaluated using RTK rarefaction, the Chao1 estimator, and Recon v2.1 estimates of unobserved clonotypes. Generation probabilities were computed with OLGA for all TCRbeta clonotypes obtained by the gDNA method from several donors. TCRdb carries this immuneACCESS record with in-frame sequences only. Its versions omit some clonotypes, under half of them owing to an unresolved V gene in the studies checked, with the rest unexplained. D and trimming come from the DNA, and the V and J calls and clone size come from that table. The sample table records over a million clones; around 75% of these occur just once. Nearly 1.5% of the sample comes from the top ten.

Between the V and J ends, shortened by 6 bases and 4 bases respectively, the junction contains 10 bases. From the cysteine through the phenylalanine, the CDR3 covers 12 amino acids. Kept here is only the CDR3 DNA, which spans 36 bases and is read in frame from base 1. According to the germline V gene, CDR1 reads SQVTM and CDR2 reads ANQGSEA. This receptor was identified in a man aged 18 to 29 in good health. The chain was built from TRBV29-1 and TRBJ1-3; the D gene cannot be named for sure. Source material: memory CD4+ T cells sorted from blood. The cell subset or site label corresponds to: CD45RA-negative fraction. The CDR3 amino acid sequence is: CSVPAGGNTIYF. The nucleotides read TGCAGCGTCCCCGCTGGAGGAAACACCATATATTTT. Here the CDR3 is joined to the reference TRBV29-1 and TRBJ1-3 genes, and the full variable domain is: SAVISQKPSRDICQRGTSLTIQCQVDSQVTMMFWYRQQPGQSLTLIATANQGSEATYESGFVIDKFPISRPNLTFSTLTVSNMSPEDSSIYLCSVPAGGNTIYFGEGSWLTVV.